The present entry profiles one T cell receptor beta chain with its context. This clonotype was seen ten or more times. Its antigen is unknown. Base qualities are not provided; no much larger clone lies one nucleotide away. The sample belongs to a study of response to subunit inactivated influenza vaccine (dated by TCRdb to 2017 to 2018). With regard to the full study: The study used deep quantitative T cell receptor repertoire profiling to track responses to a trivalent subunit inactivated influenza vaccine.

Library preparation was by RT-PCR. Sequencing relied on an Illumina HiSeq 2500. The public reads were quality trimmed at Q25 with fastp and then assembled into clones with MiXCR by TCRdb, keeping productive beta chains. Each record represents a unique CDR3 protein, reported with the most common genes and DNA among its rows. The sample table contains 650,000 to 850,000 distinct CDR3 sequences; only one count was recorded for approximately 15% of them. The ten top clones hold 5.5% to 7% of the sample. What the study reported, not specific to this receptor: According to the authors, only a limited number of new T cells may be recruited by each seasonal influenza vaccination.

Inclusive of the bounding cysteine and phenylalanine, the CDR3 is 16 residues long. CDR3 DNA only is kept here, 48 bases in frame from base 1. Trimmed from V: 4 bases; trimmed from J: 3 bases; junction bases lacking a gene match: 7. The V and J genes are TRBV12-3 or TRBV12-4 and TRBJ2-1, with 9 bases matching TRBD1. The TCR sequence derives from a man aged 50-60 years who received an inactivated influenza vaccine. Donor details come from another sample of the same person, matched by shared clones. The source was PBMCs from blood, collected 14 to 15 days before vaccination. The bases read TGTGCCAGCAGTTACTCCGGGACAGGGTTCTACAATGAGCAGTTCTTC. Its coded protein is CASSYSGTGFYNEQFF.